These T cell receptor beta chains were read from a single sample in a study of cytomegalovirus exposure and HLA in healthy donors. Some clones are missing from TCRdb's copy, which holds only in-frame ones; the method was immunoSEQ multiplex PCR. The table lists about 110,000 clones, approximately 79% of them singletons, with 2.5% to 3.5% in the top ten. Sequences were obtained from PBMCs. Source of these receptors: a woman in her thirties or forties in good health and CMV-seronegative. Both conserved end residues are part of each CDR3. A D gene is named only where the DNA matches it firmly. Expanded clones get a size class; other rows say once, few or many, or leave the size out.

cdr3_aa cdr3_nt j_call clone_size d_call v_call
CASSLAGVRNTEAFF TGTGCCAGCAGCTTAGCGGGGGTCAGGAACACTGAAGCTTTCTTT TRBJ1-1 - - TRBV11-2
CASSLRAGPNTGELFF TGTGCCAGCAGCCTAAGGGCGGGACCGAACACCGGGGAGCTGTTTTTT TRBJ2-2 - - TRBV5-4
CATSRTGSAYEQYF TGTGCCACCAGCAGAACAGGGTCAGCCTACGAGCAGTACTTC TRBJ2-7 - - TRBV15
CASSLTRQGGTEAFF TGCGCCAGCAGCTTGACCAGACAGGGGGGCACTGAAGCTTTCTTT TRBJ1-1 - TRBD1 TRBV5-1
CASSLPLFPDTQYF TGTGCCAGCAGCTTACCCCTCTTCCCAGATACGCAGTATTTT TRBJ2-3 - - TRBV7-9
CAITQTGGTNTGELFF TGTGCCATCACACAAACAGGGGGCACGAACACCGGGGAGCTGTTTTTT TRBJ2-2 - TRBD1 TRBV10-3
CASSPGGGLEDGYTF TGTGCCAGCAGCCCCGGTGGGGGCTTAGAAGATGGCTACACCTTC TRBJ1-2 - - TRBV6-5
CASSFRVASREQYF TGTGCCAGCAGCTTTCGGGTTGCCTCCCGCGAGCAGTACTTC TRBJ2-7 few - TRBV7-2
CAWSVWGGTEAFF TGTGCCTGGAGTGTATGGGGGGGCACTGAAGCTTTCTTT TRBJ1-1 - - TRBV30
CASSLGLAGTDTQYF TGCGCCAGCAGCCTTGGACTAGCGGGCACAGATACGCAGTATTTT TRBJ2-3 few TRBD2 TRBV4-3
CASSTGTGILETQYF TGTGCCAGTAGTACCGGGACAGGGATTCTGGAGACCCAGTACTTC TRBJ2-5 - TRBD1 TRBV19
CSSSLGGGADTGELFF TGTTCCAGCAGCTTAGGCGGGGGCGCTGACACCGGGGAGCTGTTTTTT TRBJ2-2 - - TRBV7-9
CASKGLAGGSKNIQYF TGTGCCAGCAAGGGACTAGCGGGGGGTTCCAAAAACATTCAGTACTTC TRBJ2-4 - TRBD2 TRBV6-4
CASSSTSGPGTQYF TGTGCCAGCAGCTCGACTAGCGGTCCGGGGACCCAGTACTTC TRBJ2-5 - TRBD2 TRBV5-4
CASSQTGGGDALREAFF TGTGCCAGCAGCCAGACAGGGGGCGGCGACGCCCTCCGTGAAGCTTTCTTT TRBJ1-1 few TRBD1 TRBV7-9
CASSLAIGEQFF TGTGCCAGCAGCTTAGCTATCGGGGAGCAGTTCTTC TRBJ2-1 - - TRBV7-2
CASSLFPQTSGRAEQYF TGTGCCAGCAGCCTCTTCCCCCAGACTAGCGGGAGAGCCGAGCAGTACTTC TRBJ2-7 - TRBD2 TRBV7-9
CASSRTGGVRGYTF TGTGCCAGCAGTCGGACAGGAGGGGTCCGTGGCTACACCTTC TRBJ1-2 - TRBD1 TRBV28
CASSEDRGPGTEAFF TGCGCCAGCAGCGAAGACAGGGGCCCTGGGACTGAAGCTTTCTTT TRBJ1-1 once TRBD1 TRBV4-3
CASSPVESLRGPEAFF TGTGCCAGCTCACCAGTTGAGAGTCTAAGAGGTCCTGAAGCTTTCTTT TRBJ1-1 - - TRBV18
CASGTGGFGYEQYF TGTGCCAGCGGGACAGGGGGTTTTGGCTACGAGCAGTACTTC TRBJ2-7 - TRBD1 TRBV2
CASRPDAGQSNQPQHF TGTGCCAGCAGGCCGGATGCAGGCCAGAGCAATCAGCCCCAGCATTTT TRBJ1-5 - - TRBV28
CASSQEDGSEQFF TGTGCCAGCAGCCAAGAGGACGGGAGTGAGCAGTTCTTC TRBJ2-1 - - TRBV4-2
CASSLSGEGGDKQYF TGTGCCAGCAGTTTATCGGGGGAAGGGGGTGACAAGCAGTACTTC TRBJ2-7 - - TRBV27
CASSPAQGTQYF TGTGCCAGCAGCCCTGCACAGGGGACCCAGTACTTC TRBJ2-5 - - TRBV7-2
CASSQRGATETQYF TGTGCCAGCAGCCAACGGGGGGCCACGGAGACCCAGTACTTC TRBJ2-5 few - TRBV14
CASSPTGTLTGELFF TGCGCCAGCAGCCCGACAGGGACTCTCACCGGGGAGCTGTTTTTT TRBJ2-2 - - TRBV5-1
CATSRDSGGSYNEQFF TGTGCCACCAGCAGAGATTCAGGGGGTTCCTACAATGAGCAGTTCTTC TRBJ2-1 - TRBD1 TRBV15
CASSVLGATEAFF TGTGCCAGCAGTGTTTTGGGGGCCACTGAAGCTTTCTTT TRBJ1-1 - - TRBV2
CASSPLGSAGELFF TGTGCCAGCTCACCGCTAGGAAGCGCCGGGGAGCTGTTTTTT TRBJ2-2 - - TRBV18
CASSAGLAGVGTQYF TGTGCCAGCAGTGCGGGACTAGCGGGAGTAGGTACGCAGTATTTT TRBJ2-3 once TRBD2 TRBV6-4
CASSPGRWEGEKLFF TGTGCCAGCAGTCCAGGGCGCTGGGAGGGTGAAAAACTGTTTTTT TRBJ1-4 - - TRBV25-1
CASSQDRGGYNEQFF TGCGCCAGCAGCCAAGATCGCGGCGGGTACAATGAGCAGTTCTTC TRBJ2-1 - - TRBV4-3
CASSQDPVVGGGGGYEQYF TGCGCCAGCAGCCAAGATCCCGTAGTTGGTGGGGGAGGGGGCTACGAGCAGTACTTC TRBJ2-7 - - TRBV4-3
CASSSRGSSGANVLTF TGTGCCAGTAGTAGTCGGGGTAGCTCTGGGGCCAACGTCCTGACTTTC TRBJ2-6 - - TRBV19
CASSSRRAGTQYF TGTGCCAGCAGCTCTCGGCGAGCGGGTACGCAGTATTTT TRBJ2-3 - - TRBV5-6
CASSTRVVGNTIYF TGTGCCAGCAGCACCAGGGTGGTTGGAAACACCATATATTTT TRBJ1-3 - - TRBV9
CAGKPSGGTGELFF TGTGCCGGAAAGCCTTCAGGGGGGACCGGGGAGCTGTTTTTT TRBJ2-2 - - TRBV27
CASSSGQDNQPQHF TGTGCCAGCAGTTCGGGACAGGACAATCAGCCCCAGCATTTT TRBJ1-5 - TRBD1 TRBV28
CASSDWVGLNEQFF TGTGCCAGCAGCGATTGGGTAGGACTAAATGAGCAGTTCTTC TRBJ2-1 - - TRBV7-2
CASSQGLAGEGSYEQYF TGCGCCAGCAGCCAAGGACTAGCGGGAGAGGGCTCCTACGAGCAGTACTTC TRBJ2-7 once TRBD2 TRBV4-3
CASSGGQARGMNTEAFF TGTGCCAGTAGTGGGGGACAGGCCCGCGGCATGAACACTGAAGCTTTCTTT TRBJ1-1 - TRBD1 TRBV19
CASGLQYSGQGYNEQFF TGTGCTAGTGGTTTGCAATACTCGGGACAGGGTTACAATGAGCAGTTCTTC TRBJ2-1 - TRBD1 TRBV12-5
CASSRIRTGGNEKLFF TGTGCCAGCAGTCGCATAAGGACAGGCGGAAATGAAAAACTGTTTTTT TRBJ1-4 - TRBD1 TRBV27
CASSFLRGTEAFF TGTGCCAGCAGTTTTTTAAGGGGCACTGAAGCTTTCTTT TRBJ1-1 once - TRBV27
CASSLLPKNTEAFF TGTGCCAGCAGTTTACTACCAAAGAACACTGAAGCTTTCTTT TRBJ1-1 - - TRBV27
CASSQEGGAADTQYF TGTGCCAGCAGCCAAGAGGGCGGGGCAGCTGATACGCAGTATTTT TRBJ2-3 once - TRBV4-2
CASSTTSSYNSPLHF TGCGCCAGCAGTACCACAAGCTCCTATAATTCACCCCTCCACTTT TRBJ1-6 - - TRBV5-1
CASSSQTGSYEQYF TGTGCCAGCAGTTCCCAGACAGGATCCTACGAGCAGTACTTC TRBJ2-7 - - TRBV6-6
CASSQDAYYEQFF TGCGCCAGCAGCCAAGATGCGTACTATGAGCAGTTCTTC TRBJ2-1 - - TRBV4-1
CAISEGRVSNQPQHF TGTGCCATCAGTGAGGGCAGGGTCAGCAATCAGCCCCAGCATTTT TRBJ1-5 - - TRBV10-3
CASSPFRDNRGEQFF TGCGCCAGCAGCCCGTTTAGGGATAACCGGGGTGAGCAGTTCTTC TRBJ2-1 - - TRBV4-3
CASSPLTVSYNEQFF TGTGCCAGCTCACCACTTACGGTCTCCTACAATGAGCAGTTCTTC TRBJ2-1 - - TRBV18
CASRLTDPREQFF TGTGCCAGCCGGCTGACAGACCCCAGGGAGCAGTTCTTC TRBJ2-1 - - TRBV28
CASSDTSRRTEAFF TGTGCCAGCAGTGACACGAGCCGGAGGACTGAAGCTTTCTTT TRBJ1-1 - - TRBV6-4